The text below deals with one T cell receptor beta chain. As yet, its antigen is unknown. This sample is drawn from a study of persistence of HIV-infected CD4 T cells. Study in general: Median time on suppressive ART was more than seven years.

Stimulation used 8.5 to 10 ug/mL lysate from CMV-infected fibroblasts. Sorting selected CD4+ T cells upregulating both CD40 ligand and CD69. Undetectable plasma HIV-1 RNA below 50 copies/mL lasted at least 4 years. Donors had CD4+ T cell counts above 400 cells/uL and were CMV-seropositive. From germline, CDR1 is LGHNA and CDR2 YNFKEQ. V gave up 3 bases and J gave up 2 bases; unmatched junction bases: 8. The CDR3 runs to 16 residues. The libraries were made with immunoSEQ version 4 in survey mode. The table came from immunoSEQ multiplex PCR; TCRdb's copy has only in-frame clones and leaves some out. The sample shows approximately 15,000 clones, more than 70% of them seen only once.

This clonotype originated in an adult man with HIV who was CMV-seropositive. This material consisted of CD4+ T cells sorted from PBMCs after roughly 18-hour stimulation, taken from a patient who received antiretroviral therapy. The chain is built from TRBV4-2 and TRBJ2-3; 7 bases map to TRBD1. CDR3 DNA: TGTGCCAGCAGCCATGAGACAGGGAACCCCACAGATACGCAGTATTTT. Translating gives CASSHETGNPTDTQYF.